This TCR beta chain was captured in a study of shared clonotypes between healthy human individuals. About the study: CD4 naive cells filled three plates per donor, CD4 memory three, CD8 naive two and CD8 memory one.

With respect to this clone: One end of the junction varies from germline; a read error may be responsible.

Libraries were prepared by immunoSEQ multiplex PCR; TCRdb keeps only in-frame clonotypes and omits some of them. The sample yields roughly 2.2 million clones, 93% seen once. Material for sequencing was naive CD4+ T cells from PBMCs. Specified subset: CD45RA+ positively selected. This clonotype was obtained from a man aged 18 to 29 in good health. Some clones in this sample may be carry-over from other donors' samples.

CDR3 protein: CASSYSPEGRNRPQHF. DNA of the CDR3: TGTGCCAGCAGTTATTCGCCGGAAGGGCGGAATCGGCCCCAGCATTTT. The chain couples TRBV28 to TRBJ1-5; D is unresolved. From germline, CDR1 is MDHEN and CDR2 SYDVKM. The CDR3 contains 16 residues.